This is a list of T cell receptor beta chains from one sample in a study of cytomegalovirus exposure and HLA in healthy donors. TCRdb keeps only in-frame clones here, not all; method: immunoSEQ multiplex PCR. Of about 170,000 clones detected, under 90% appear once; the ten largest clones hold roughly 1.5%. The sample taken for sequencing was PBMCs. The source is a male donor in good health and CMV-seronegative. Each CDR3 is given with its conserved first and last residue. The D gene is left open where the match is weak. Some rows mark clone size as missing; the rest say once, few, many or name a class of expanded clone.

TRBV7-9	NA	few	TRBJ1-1	CASSLARNAEAFF	TGTGCCAGCAGCTTAGCCAGGAACGCTGAAGCTTTCTTT
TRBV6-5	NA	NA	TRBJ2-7	CASSLGGYEQYF	TGTGCCAGCAGCTTGGGGGGTTACGAGCAGTACTTC
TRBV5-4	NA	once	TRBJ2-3	CASQTTSTDTQYF	TGTGCCAGCCAAACAACATCCACAGATACGCAGTATTTT
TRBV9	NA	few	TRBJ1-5	CASSVESPPVDRQNNQPQHF	TGTGCCAGCAGCGTAGAGTCCCCCCCGGTGGATAGACAGAACAATCAGCCCCAGCATTTT
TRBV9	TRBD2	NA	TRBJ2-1	CASSAPTSGKYNEQFF	TGTGCCAGCAGCGCACCGACTAGCGGGAAGTACAATGAGCAGTTCTTC
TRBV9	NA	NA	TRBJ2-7	CASSGTNRDYEQYF	TGTGCCAGCAGCGGGACCAACAGGGATTACGAGCAGTACTTC
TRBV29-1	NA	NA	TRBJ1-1	CSVHQDRNTEAFF	TGCAGCGTGCATCAGGATCGTAACACTGAAGCTTTCTTT
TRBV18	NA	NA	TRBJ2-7	CASSWEYEQYF	TGTGCCAGCTCCTGGGAGTACGAGCAGTACTTC
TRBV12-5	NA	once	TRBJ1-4	CASGLVGGRANEKLFF	TGTGCTAGTGGTTTGGTAGGAGGTAGGGCTAATGAAAAACTGTTTTTT
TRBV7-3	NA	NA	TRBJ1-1	CASSLKNPGGQNEAFF	TGTGCCAGCAGCTTAAAGAATCCCGGGGGGCAGAATGAAGCTTTCTTT
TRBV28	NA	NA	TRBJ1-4	CASGQGKEKLFF	TGTGCCAGCGGGCAGGGTAAAGAGAAACTGTTTTTT
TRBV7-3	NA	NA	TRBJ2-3	CASAIRDTQYF	TGTGCCAGCGCGATCAGGGATACGCAGTATTTT
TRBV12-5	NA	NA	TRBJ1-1	CASLLVPIPEAFF	TGTGCTAGTTTGTTAGTTCCGATTCCTGAGGCTTTCTTT
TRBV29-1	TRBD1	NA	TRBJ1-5	CSVGSTGDSNQPQHF	TGCAGCGTTGGATCTACAGGGGACAGCAATCAGCCCCAGCATTTT
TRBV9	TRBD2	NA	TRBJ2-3	CASSVRSGGASTDTQYF	TGTGCCAGCAGCGTAAGGAGCGGGGGAGCTAGCACAGATACGCAGTATTTT
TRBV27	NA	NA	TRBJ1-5	CASSFSSRSNQPQHF	TGTGCCAGCAGTTTTAGTTCACGTAGCAATCAGCCCCAGCATTTT
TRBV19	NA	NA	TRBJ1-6	CASTPSGASPLHF	TGTGCCAGTACCCCATCAGGGGCCTCACCCCTCCACTTT
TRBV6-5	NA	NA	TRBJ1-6	CASSYDQVNSPLHF	TGTGCCAGCAGTTATGACCAGGTTAATTCACCCCTCCACTTT
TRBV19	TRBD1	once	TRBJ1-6	CASSITDRRNNSPLHF	TGTGCCAGTAGCATAACGGACAGGAGAAATAATTCACCCCTCCACTTT
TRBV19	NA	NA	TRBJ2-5	CATDRQGGTQYF	TGTGCCACAGACAGGCAAGGTGGGACCCAGTACTTC
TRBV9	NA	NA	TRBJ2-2	CASSAPIGGGTGELFF	TGTGCCAGCAGCGCCCCGATTGGGGGAGGAACCGGGGAGCTGTTTTTT
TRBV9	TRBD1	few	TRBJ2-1	CASSVSGQGLSEQFF	TGTGCCAGCAGCGTCAGCGGACAGGGACTTAGTGAGCAGTTCTTC
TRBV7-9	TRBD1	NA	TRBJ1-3	CASSSLQGVSGNTIYF	TGTGCCAGCAGCTCACTCCAGGGGGTCTCTGGAAACACCATATATTTT
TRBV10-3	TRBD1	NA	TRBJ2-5	CAIKGQGQTQYF	TGTGCCATCAAGGGACAGGGTCAGACCCAGTACTTC
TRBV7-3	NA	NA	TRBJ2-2	CASSLPREGHSNTGELFF	TGTGCCAGCAGCTTACCCCGGGAAGGCCATTCGAACACCGGGGAGCTGTTTTTT
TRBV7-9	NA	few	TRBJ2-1	CASSSTGFNEQFF	TGTGCCAGCAGCTCAACAGGGTTTAATGAGCAGTTCTTC
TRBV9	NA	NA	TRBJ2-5	CASSEGQETQYF	TGTGCCAGCAGCGAGGGGCAAGAGACCCAGTACTTC
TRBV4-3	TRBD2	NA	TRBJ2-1	CASSSRTSGVSYNEQFF	TGCGCCAGCAGCTCCCGGACTAGCGGGGTCTCCTACAATGAGCAGTTCTTC
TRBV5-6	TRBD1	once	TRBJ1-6	CASSWTGTGDSPLHF	TGTGCCAGCAGCTGGACCGGGACAGGGGATTCACCCCTCCACTTT
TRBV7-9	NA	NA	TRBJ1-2	CASSPAGTNYGYTF	TGTGCCAGCAGTCCCGCAGGGACTAACTATGGCTACACCTTC
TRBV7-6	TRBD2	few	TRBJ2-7	CASSLVPSGYSYEQYF	TGTGCCAGCAGCTTAGTACCTAGCGGATACTCCTACGAGCAGTACTTC
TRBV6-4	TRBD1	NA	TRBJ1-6	CASSDSTGANSPLHF	TGTGCCAGCAGTGACTCGACAGGGGCGAATTCACCCCTCCACTTT
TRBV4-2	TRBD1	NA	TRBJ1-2	CASSQEGGQQGVANYGYTF	TGTGCCAGCAGCCAAGAAGGGGGCCAACAGGGGGTTGCTAACTATGGCTACACCTTC
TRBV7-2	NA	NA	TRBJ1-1	CASSPSKVNTEAFF	TGTGCCAGCAGCCCTAGCAAGGTGAACACTGAAGCTTTCTTT
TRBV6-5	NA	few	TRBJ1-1	CASRKAYRVSTEAFF	TGTGCCAGCAGAAAAGCTTACAGGGTCAGCACTGAAGCTTTCTTT
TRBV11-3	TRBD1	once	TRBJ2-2	CASTEGQGDTGELFF	TGTGCCAGCACCGAGGGACAGGGTGACACCGGGGAGCTGTTTTTT
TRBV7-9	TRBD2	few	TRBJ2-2	CASSRLAANTGELFF	TGTGCCAGCAGTCGTCTAGCGGCTAACACCGGGGAGCTGTTTTTT
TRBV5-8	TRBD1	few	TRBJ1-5	CASTNGQADQPQHF	TGTGCCAGCACCAATGGACAGGCCGATCAGCCCCAGCATTTT
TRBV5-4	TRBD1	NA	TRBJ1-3	CATDRDSSGNTIYF	TGTGCCACCGACCGGGACAGCTCTGGAAACACCATATATTTT
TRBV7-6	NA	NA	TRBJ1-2	CASSQTVGGIDGYTF	TGTGCCAGCAGCCAGACGGTGGGGGGTATCGATGGCTACACCTTC
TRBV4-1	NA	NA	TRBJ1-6	CASSQGEERPLHF	TGCGCCAGCAGCCAGGGGGAGGAACGACCCCTCCACTTT
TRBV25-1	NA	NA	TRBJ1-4	CASSAPRTTVGKLFF	TGTGCCAGCAGTGCGCCCCGGACAACCGTTGGAAAACTGTTTTTT